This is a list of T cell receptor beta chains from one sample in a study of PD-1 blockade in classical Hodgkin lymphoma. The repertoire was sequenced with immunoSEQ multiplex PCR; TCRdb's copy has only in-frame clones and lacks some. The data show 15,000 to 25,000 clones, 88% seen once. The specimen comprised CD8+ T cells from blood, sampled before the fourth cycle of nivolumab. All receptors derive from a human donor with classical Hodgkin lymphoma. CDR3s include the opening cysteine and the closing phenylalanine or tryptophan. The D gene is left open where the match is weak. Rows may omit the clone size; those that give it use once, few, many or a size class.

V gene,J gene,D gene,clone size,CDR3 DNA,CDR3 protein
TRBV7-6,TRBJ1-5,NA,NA,TGTGCCAGCAGCTTAGCCCAGGGTGGAGTTCAGCCCCAGCATTTT,CASSLAQGGVQPQHF
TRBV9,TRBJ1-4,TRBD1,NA,TGTGCCAGCAGCGCTACAGGGGGGAATGAAAAACTGTTTTTT,CASSATGGNEKLFF
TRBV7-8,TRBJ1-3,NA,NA,TGTGCCAGCAGCTCCACGACCCCCGGGGACACCATATATTTT,CASSSTTPGDTIYF
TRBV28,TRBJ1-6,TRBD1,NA,TGTGCCAGCAGTGGGACAGGGGTGGGGTCACCCCTCCACTTT,CASSGTGVGSPLHF
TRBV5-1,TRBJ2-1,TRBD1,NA,TGCGCCAGCAGCTCCACAGGGGGCAGGTTGGATGAGCAGTTCTTC,CASSSTGGRLDEQFF
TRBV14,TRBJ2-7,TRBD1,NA,TGTGCCAGCAGCCGACAGGGGGCGGACGAGCAGTACTTC,CASSRQGADEQYF
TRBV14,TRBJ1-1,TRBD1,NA,TGTGCCAGCAGCCTCGCCGGGACAGGGTTTTGGAACACTGAAGCTTTCTTT,CASSLAGTGFWNTEAFF
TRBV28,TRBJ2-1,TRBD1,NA,TGTGCCAGCTCCGGGACAGGGGGCAATGAGCAGTTCTTC,CASSGTGGNEQFF
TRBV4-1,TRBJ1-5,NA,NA,TGCGCCAGCAGCCAAGATGGAGTCAATCAGCCCCAGCATTTT,CASSQDGVNQPQHF
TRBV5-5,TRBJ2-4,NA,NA,TGTGCCAGCAGCTTGCGCAGGGGCTACATTCAGTACTTC,CASSLRRGYIQYF
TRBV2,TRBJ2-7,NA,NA,TGTGCCAGCAGTGAAAGTGTTTACGAGCAGTACTTC,CASSESVYEQYF
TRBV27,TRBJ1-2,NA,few,TGTGCCAGCAGGGGGAACTATGGCTACACCTTC,CASRGNYGYTF
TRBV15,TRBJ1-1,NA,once,TGTGCCACCAGCAGAGATCGTGTAGGAGCTTTCTTT,CATSRDRVGAFF
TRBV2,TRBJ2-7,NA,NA,TGTGCCAGCTTGGCCAGGGGACTCGAGCAGTACTTC,CASLARGLEQYF
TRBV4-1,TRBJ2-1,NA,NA,TGCGCCAGCAGCCTTAGGGAGGCGCAGTTCTTC,CASSLREAQFF
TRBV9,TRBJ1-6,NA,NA,TGTGCCAGCAGCGTAGCCAAGAATTCACCCCTCCACTTT,CASSVAKNSPLHF
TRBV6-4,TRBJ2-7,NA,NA,TGTGCCAGCAGTGAATATAATCTGGGTGCCTACGAGCAGTACTTC,CASSEYNLGAYEQYF
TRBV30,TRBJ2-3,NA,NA,TGTGCCTGGAGTGTACGGGTGCGACTAAGCACAGATACGCAGTATTTT,CAWSVRVRLSTDTQYF